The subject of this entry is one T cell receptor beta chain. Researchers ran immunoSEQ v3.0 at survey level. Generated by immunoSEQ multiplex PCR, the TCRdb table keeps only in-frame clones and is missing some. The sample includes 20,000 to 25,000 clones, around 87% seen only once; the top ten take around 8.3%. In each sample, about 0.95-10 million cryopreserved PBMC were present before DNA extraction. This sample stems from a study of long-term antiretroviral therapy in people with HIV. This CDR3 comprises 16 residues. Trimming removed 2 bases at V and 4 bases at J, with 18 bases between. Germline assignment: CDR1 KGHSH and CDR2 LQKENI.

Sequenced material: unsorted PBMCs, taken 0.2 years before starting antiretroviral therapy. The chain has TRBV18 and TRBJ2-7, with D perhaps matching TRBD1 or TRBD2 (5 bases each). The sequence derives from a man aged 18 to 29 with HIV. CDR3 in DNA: TGTGCCAGCTCACCATTCACGAGGGGATCACTTTACGAGCAGTACTTC. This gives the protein CASSPFTRGSLYEQYF.